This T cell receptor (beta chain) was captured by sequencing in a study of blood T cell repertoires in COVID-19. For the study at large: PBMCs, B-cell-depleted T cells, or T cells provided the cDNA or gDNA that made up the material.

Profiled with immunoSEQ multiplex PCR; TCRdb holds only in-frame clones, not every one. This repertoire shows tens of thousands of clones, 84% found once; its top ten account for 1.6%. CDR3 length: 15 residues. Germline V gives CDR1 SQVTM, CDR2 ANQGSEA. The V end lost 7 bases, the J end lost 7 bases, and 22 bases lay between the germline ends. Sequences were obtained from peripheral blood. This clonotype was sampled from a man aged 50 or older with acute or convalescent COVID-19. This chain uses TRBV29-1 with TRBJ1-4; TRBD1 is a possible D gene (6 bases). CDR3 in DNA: TGCAGCGCTATCACTCACAGGGATGGTAGTGAAAAACTGTTTTTT. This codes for CSAITHRDGSEKLFF.